Described below is a single TCR beta chain sequence and its context. Its antigen is unidentified. This PCR relied on a set of 60 Vbeta primers and 13 Jbeta primers. Only in-frame clones appear in the TCRdb table, and some are missing; sequencing was by immunoSEQ multiplex PCR. This sample's table has about 130,000 clones. The CDR3 extends over 12 amino acids. The germline CDR1 and CDR2 sequences are SNHLY and FYNNEI. V was pared by 8 bases and J by 4 bases, with 10 bases between. The sample comes from a study of cytomegalovirus exposure and HLA in healthy donors. Points from the study as a whole: Cytomegalovirus association was assigned to more than 150 TCR beta chains. Fewer N-insertions (relative to the roughly 660-donor mean) were reportedly seen in an Asian-associated ancestry cluster in a later analysis.

The genes are TRBV2 and TRBJ2-3; tentative D call: TRBD1 (6 bases). This TCR was sampled from a woman aged 60 to 75 in good health and CMV-seronegative. The specimen was PBMCs. The CDR3 loop is CASGGQPDTQYF. The DNA of the CDR3 is TGTGCCAGCGGAGGACAGCCAGATACGCAGTATTTT.